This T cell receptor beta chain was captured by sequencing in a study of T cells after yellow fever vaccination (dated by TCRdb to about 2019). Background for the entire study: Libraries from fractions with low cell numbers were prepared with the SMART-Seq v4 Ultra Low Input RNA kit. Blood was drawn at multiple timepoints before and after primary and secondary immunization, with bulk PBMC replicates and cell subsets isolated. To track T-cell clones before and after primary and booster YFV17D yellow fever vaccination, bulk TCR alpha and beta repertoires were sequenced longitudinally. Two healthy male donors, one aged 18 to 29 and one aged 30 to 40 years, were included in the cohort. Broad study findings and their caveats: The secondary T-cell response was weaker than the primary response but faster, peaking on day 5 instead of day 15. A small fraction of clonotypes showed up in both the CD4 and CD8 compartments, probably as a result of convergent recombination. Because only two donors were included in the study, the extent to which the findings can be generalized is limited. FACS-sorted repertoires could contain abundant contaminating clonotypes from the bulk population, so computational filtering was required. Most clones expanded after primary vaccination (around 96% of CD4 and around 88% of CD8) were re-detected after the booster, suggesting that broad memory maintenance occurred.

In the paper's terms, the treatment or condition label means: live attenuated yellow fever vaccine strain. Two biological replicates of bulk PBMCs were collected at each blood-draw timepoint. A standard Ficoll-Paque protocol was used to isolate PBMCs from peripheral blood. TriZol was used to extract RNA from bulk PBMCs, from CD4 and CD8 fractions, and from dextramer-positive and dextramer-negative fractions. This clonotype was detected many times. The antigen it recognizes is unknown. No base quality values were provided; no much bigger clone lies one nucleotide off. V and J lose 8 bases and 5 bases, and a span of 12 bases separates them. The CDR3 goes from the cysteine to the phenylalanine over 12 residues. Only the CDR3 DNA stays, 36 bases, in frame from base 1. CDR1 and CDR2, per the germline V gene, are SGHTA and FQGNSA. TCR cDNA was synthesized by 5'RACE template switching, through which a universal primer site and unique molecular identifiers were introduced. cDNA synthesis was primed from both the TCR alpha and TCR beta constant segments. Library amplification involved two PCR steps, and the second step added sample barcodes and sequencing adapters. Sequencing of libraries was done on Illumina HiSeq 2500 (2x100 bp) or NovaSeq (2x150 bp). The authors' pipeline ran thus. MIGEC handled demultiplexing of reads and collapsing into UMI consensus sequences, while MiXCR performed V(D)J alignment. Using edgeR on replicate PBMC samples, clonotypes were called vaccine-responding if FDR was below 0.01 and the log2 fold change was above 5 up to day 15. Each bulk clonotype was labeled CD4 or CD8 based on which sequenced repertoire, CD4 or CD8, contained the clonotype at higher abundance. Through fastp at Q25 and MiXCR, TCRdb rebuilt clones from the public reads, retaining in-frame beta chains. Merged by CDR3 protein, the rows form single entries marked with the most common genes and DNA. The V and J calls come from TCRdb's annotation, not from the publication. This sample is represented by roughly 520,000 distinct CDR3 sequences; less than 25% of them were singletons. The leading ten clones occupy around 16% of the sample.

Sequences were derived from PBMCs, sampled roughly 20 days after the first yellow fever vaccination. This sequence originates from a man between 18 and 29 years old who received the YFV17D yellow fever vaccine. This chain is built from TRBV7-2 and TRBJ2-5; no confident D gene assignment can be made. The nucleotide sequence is TGTGCCAGCTCACCTTCTCGGGAGACCCAGTACTTC. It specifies CASSPSRETQYF.